These 27 T cell receptor beta chains originate from one sample sequenced in a study of T cells in Graves' hyperthyroidism and ophthalmopathy. TCR beta CDR3 regions were amplified from RNA transcripts. The HTBI primer set drove a first-round RT-PCR of the TCR CDR3. TCRdb ran MiXCR on the multiplex PCR reads and lists one entry per CDR3 protein. The table records hundreds of thousands of distinct CDR3 sequences, 38% of them present only once. Input material: blood. The receptors shown here come from a man between 18 and 35 years old with Graves' hyperthyroidism.

This clonotype was observed at least ten times. This rearrangement joins TRBV20-1 to TRBJ2-7, with D possibly matching TRBD2 (6 bases). The CDR3 totals 14 residues. Trimming stripped 0 bases from V and 2 bases from J, with 11 bases between. CDR1 is DFQATT and CDR2 is SNEGSKA in the germline V gene (reference sequence). The CDR3 reads CSARDIGGPYEQYF. The CDR3 nucleotides read TGCAGTGCTAGAGATATCGGGGGTCCCTACGAGCAGTACTTC.

This clonotype appeared a single time. The chain carries TRBV27 and TRBJ1-4; D gene ambiguous. Per the germline V gene, CDR1 is MNHEY and CDR2 is SMNVEV (reference sequence). The CDR3 spans 14 residues. V lost 1 base, J lost 5 bases, and 8 bases lay in between. This CDR3 is CASSLFGINEKLFF. For the CDR3, the DNA is TGTGCCAGCAGTTTATTCGGGATAAATGAAAAACTGTTTTTT.

The V call is TRBV6-1, the J call TRBJ2-7; D might be TRBD2 (6 bases). The V and J ends lost 6 bases and 4 bases respectively, with 22 bases between them. Looked up from germline, CDR1 is MNHNS and CDR2 is SASEGT. This CDR3 has 16 amino acids. DNA of the CDR3: TGTGCCAGCAGCTTGGGAGGAAGGTCCCCACCTTACGAGCAGTACTTC. This encodes CASSLGGRSPPYEQYF.

The chain recombines TRBV10-3 with TRBJ1-1; no clear D. The CDR3 sequence is 11 residues long. Germline V lookup: CDR1 ENHRY, CDR2 SYGVKD. The ends were cut back, 10 bases at V and 8 bases at J, with 14 bases in the middle. The CDR3 DNA is TGTGCCACCGGGAGCGATCGGGAAGCTTTCTTT. Translation: CATGSDREAFF.

The chain combines TRBV12-3 or TRBV12-4 with TRBJ1-5, with unresolved D. V dropped 0 bases and J dropped 1 base, with 7 bases sitting between them. This CDR3 spans 15 amino acids. CDR3 DNA: TGTGCCAGCAGTTTAGCTTGGGGAAGCAATCAGCCCCAGCATTTT. Translating gives CASSLAWGSNQPQHF.

This clonotype turned up a few times. The rearrangement uses TRBV9 and TRBJ2-2; TRBD1 or TRBD2 may be the D gene (5 bases each). With 4 bases removed from V and 1 base from J, the gap between germline ends came to 20 bases. Germline CDR1 is SGDLS and CDR2 is YYNGEE. The CDR3 has 18 residues. The CDR3 nucleotides read TGTGCCAGCAGCCCCCGGGCAGGGTGGGACGGGAACACCGGGGAGCTGTTTTTT. The encoded protein is CASSPRAGWDGNTGELFF.

The chain carries TRBV15 and TRBJ1-6; D perhaps matches TRBD1 (6 bases). Germline-derived CDR1 and CDR2 are LNHNV and YYDKDF (reference sequence). CDR3 size: 15 residues. The V and J ends lost 1 base and 8 bases respectively, with 12 bases between them. CDR3 amino acids: CATSRVQGFDSPLHF. CDR3 bases: TGTGCCACCAGCAGAGTGCAGGGGTTCGATTCACCCCTCCACTTT. Full variable domain (remainder filled in from reference TRBV15 and TRBJ1-6): DAMVIQNPRYQVTQFGKPVTLSCSQTLNHNVMYWYQQKSSQAPKLLFHYYDKDFNNEADTPDNFQSRRPNTSFCFLDIRSPGLGDTAMYLCATSRVQGFDSPLHFGNGTRLTVT.

The chain has TRBV7-3 and TRBJ2-6; D remains ambiguous. The V gene's germline CDR1 is SGHTA and CDR2 FQGTGA. V shed 5 bases and J shed 4 bases, with 12 bases lying between them. The CDR3 is 15 residues long. CDR3: CASSVVAAGANVLTF. CDR3 coding DNA: TGTGCCAGCAGCGTTGTGGCGGCCGGGGCCAACGTCCTGACTTTC.

The chain recombines TRBV9 with TRBJ2-7; TRBD2 matches at 8 bases. Per the germline V gene, CDR1 is SGDLS and CDR2 is YYNGEE. The CDR3 is 15 amino acids. The V gene end was trimmed by 2 bases and the J gene end by 4 bases; junction bases not matched to a gene: 8. The CDR3 nucleotides read TGTGCCAGCAGCGTCGAAGCGGGAGTAGTGTACGAGCAGTACTTC. This translates into CASSVEAGVVYEQYF.

This clonotype appeared many times. The chain carries TRBV24-1 and TRBJ1-6, with D possibly TRBD1 on 6 matching bases. CDR1 KGHDR and CDR2 SFDVKD come from the germline V gene. The CDR3 is 14 amino acids. The V end lost 7 bases, the J end lost 9 bases, and 15 bases lay between the germline ends. The CDR3 DNA reads TGTGCCACCAGCTACAGGGAGTCGAGTTCACCCCTCCACTTT. Residues: CATSYRESSSPLHF.

This clonotype was seen more than once but under ten times. The chain joins TRBV20-1 to TRBJ1-2; no firm D call. The CDR3 length is 10 residues. The V end lost 5 bases, the J end lost 4 bases, and 5 bases lay between the germline ends. Looked up from germline, CDR1 is DFQATT and CDR2 is SNEGSKA (reference sequence). Here the CDR3 DNA reads TGCAGTGCTCGGCCCTATGGCTACACCTTC. This encodes CSARPYGYTF.

This clonotype was seen a few times. This chain links TRBV7-9 with TRBJ2-7; D may match TRBD1 or TRBD2 (5 bases each). CDR3 size: 11 residues. The V end lost 5 bases, the J end lost 6 bases, and 8 bases lay between the germline ends. Germline CDR1 reads SEHNR; CDR2 reads FQNEAQ (reference sequence). The CDR3 spells CASSPGTEQYF. The CDR3 region has the DNA TGTGCCAGCAGCCCCGGGACCGAGCAGTACTTC. The full variable domain, completed using reference TRBV7-9 and TRBJ2-7, is DTGVSQNPRHKITKRGQNVTFRCDPISEHNRLYWYRQTLGQGPEFLTYFQNEAQLEKSRLLSDRFSAERPKGSFSTLEIQRTEQGDSAMYLCASSPGTEQYFGPGTRLTVT.

In this sample, this clonotype turned up a few times. The chain carries TRBV20-1 and TRBJ2-5, with TRBD2 as a possible D gene (6 bases). Germline CDR1 is DFQATT and CDR2 is SNEGSKA (reference sequence). This CDR3 is built from 14 residues. The germline V and J ends were trimmed by 6 bases and 0 bases, with 14 bases remaining between them. In DNA, the CDR3 is TGCAGTGCCTCCCGAACTAGCCACCAAGAGACCCAGTACTTC. Its translation: CSASRTSHQETQYF.

A note on this clonotype: This sequence may be a read error, since a much larger clone differs from it by one base. This sequence joins TRBV6-1 and TRBJ2-6; D may correspond to TRBD1 or TRBD2 (5 bases each). Trimming shortened V by 11 bases and J by 6 bases, and 26 bases separated the two germline ends. This CDR3 is 17 amino acids long. The V gene's germline CDR1 is MNHNS and CDR2 SASEGT. The chain's CDR3 is CAGDPGPRGALANVLTF. Here the CDR3 DNA reads TGTGCCGGCGACCCCGGGCCAAGGGGAGCCTTGGCCAACGTCCTGACTTTC.

This clonotype was detected a few times. J is TRBJ1-2 and V is TRBV9, with 7 nucleotides matching TRBD1. The CDR3 runs to 13 residues. V dropped 4 bases and J dropped 6; count of bases not matched to a gene: 6. From germline, CDR1 is SGDLS and CDR2 YYNGEE. DNA of the CDR3: TGTGCCAGCAGCCAAGGGACAGTGAATGGCTACACCTTC. This codes for CASSQGTVNGYTF.

Comment on this clonotype: This may be a read error: a much more frequent sequence differs by one nucleotide. The genes are TRBV20-1 and TRBJ1-3; D is possibly TRBD1 (5 bases). Trimming took off 4 bases at V and 4 bases at J, with 17 bases between the two ends. CDR3 length equals 15 residues. CDR1 is DFQATT and CDR2 is SNEGSKA in the germline V gene (reference sequence). The CDR3 coding sequence is TGCAGTGCTATCTACCGGGGCAGGGAAGGAAACACCATATATTTT. Translated: CSAIYRGREGNTIYF.

This clonotype was counted many times. The genes are TRBV12-3 or TRBV12-4 and TRBJ1-3; D gene ambiguous. The CDR3 is 13 residues long. Trimming took 5 bases from V and 0 from J, leaving 5 bases between them. CDR3 coding DNA: TGTGCCAGCAGTCCTGGCTCTGGAAACACCATATATTTT. Its translation: CASSPGSGNTIYF.

V usage is TRBV2 and J usage is TRBJ2-7; 10 bases agree with TRBD1. The J segment lost 1 base and the V segment lost 6 bases, leaving 9 bases of the junction unmatched. Looked up from germline, CDR1 is SNHLY and CDR2 is FYNNEI. The CDR3 length is 16 residues. CDR3 region: CASRGTGVLRSYEQYF. The DNA of the CDR3 is TGTGCCAGCAGGGGGACAGGGGTCCTTAGATCCTACGAGCAGTACTTC.

The chain carries TRBV12-3 or TRBV12-4 and TRBJ2-7; possibly TRBD1 for D (6 bases). Between the trimmed V and J ends, which lost 8 bases and 6 bases, there was a span of 14 bases. The CDR3 spans 12 residues. The CDR3 DNA follows: TGTGCCAGCTGCCCAGGGGCCTCCGAGCAGTACTTC. Protein sequence: CASCPGASEQYF.

This chain connects TRBV25-1 to TRBJ1-1; no clear D gene. Germline CDR1 is MGHDK and CDR2 is SYGVNS. The CDR3 runs 14 residues. V gave up 5 bases and J gave up 1 base, with 11 bases separating them. The CDR3, as DNA: TGTGCCAGCAGTTTCAGGCTGTGGAACACTGAAGCTTTCTTT. Translation: CASSFRLWNTEAFF.

This chain joins TRBV19 and TRBJ1-5; D might be TRBD1 (5 bases). CDR3 length: 14 residues. The V gene lost 5 bases and the J gene lost 6 bases, with 14 bases spanning the gap. CDR1 and CDR2 from the germline V gene are LNHDA and SQIVND (reference sequence). The CDR3 region is CASSDRGKGQPQHF. The CDR3 DNA sequence: TGTGCCAGTAGTGACCGGGGGAAAGGTCAGCCCCAGCATTTT. The full variable domain, with the rest looked up from reference TRBV19 and TRBJ1-5, is DGGITQSPKYLFRKEGQNVTLSCEQNLNHDAMYWYRQDPGQGLRLIYYSQIVNDFQKGDIAEGYSVSREKKESFPLTVTSAQKNPTAFYLCASSDRGKGQPQHFGDGTRLSIL.

V usage is TRBV25-1 and J usage is TRBJ1-2, with D perhaps matching TRBD1 (6 bases). CDR1 is MGHDK, CDR2 SYGVNS, per germline. The length of the CDR3 is 13 residues. Trimming took 4 bases from V and 4 from J, leaving 10 bases between them. The CDR3 spells CASSAPTGYGYTF. In nucleotides, the CDR3 is TGTGCCAGCAGTGCACCGACAGGCTATGGCTACACCTTC.

J is TRBJ1-1 and V is TRBV14; TRBD1 agrees at 7 bases. The V gene's germline CDR1 is SGHDN and CDR2 FVKESK. CDR3 length: 15 amino acids. The trim removed 1 base at V and 4 bases at J, leaving 6 bases unmatched. CDR3 sequence (DNA): TGTGCCAGCAGCCAAGGCAACAGGGGAATCACTGAAGCTTTCTTT. Translation: CASSQGNRGITEAFF.

This clonotype was seen a single time. The chain employs TRBV13 and TRBJ2-7; D ambiguous. Germline CDR1 is PRHDT and CDR2 is FYEKMQ (reference sequence). Trimming took 7 bases from V and 6 from J, leaving 25 bases between them. CDR3 size: 16 residues. CDR3 sequence: CASTLTPEAEPSEQYF. The CDR3 region has the DNA TGTGCCAGCACCCTTACCCCCGAGGCAGAACCGAGCGAGCAGTACTTC.

On this clonotype itself: A much bigger clone sits one base away, suggesting this may be a read error. For the CDR3, the DNA is TGTGCCAGCAGCTTAGGGCCAACTGGCTACGAGCAGTGCTTC. Amino acids: CASSLGPTGYEQCF. This chain links TRBV7-6 with TRBJ2-7, with D unresolved. The CDR3 runs to 14 residues. Germline values: CDR1 SGHVS, CDR2 FNYEAQ.

The genes are TRBV20-1 and TRBJ2-7, with 7 positions matching TRBD1. Trimming at V came to 5 bases and at J to 3 bases, leaving 7 bases not matched to a gene. CDR1 and CDR2 from the germline V gene are DFQATT and SNEGSKA (reference sequence). This CDR3 has 13 amino acids. The CDR3 here is CSAARTGLYEQYF. CDR3 DNA: TGCAGTGCTGCCCGGACAGGCCTCTACGAGCAGTACTTC.

This clonotype was recorded at least ten times. The V call is TRBV24-1, the J call TRBJ2-6, with D possibly being TRBD1 (7 bases). CDR3 size: 17 residues. Germline V lookup: CDR1 KGHDR, CDR2 SFDVKD. Trimming took off 9 bases at V and 0 bases at J, with 17 bases between the two ends. The CDR3 nucleotides are TGTGCCACCGAGGAGGGGACAGTCATCTCTGGGGCCAACGTCCTGACTTTC. Its protein product is CATEEGTVISGANVLTF.